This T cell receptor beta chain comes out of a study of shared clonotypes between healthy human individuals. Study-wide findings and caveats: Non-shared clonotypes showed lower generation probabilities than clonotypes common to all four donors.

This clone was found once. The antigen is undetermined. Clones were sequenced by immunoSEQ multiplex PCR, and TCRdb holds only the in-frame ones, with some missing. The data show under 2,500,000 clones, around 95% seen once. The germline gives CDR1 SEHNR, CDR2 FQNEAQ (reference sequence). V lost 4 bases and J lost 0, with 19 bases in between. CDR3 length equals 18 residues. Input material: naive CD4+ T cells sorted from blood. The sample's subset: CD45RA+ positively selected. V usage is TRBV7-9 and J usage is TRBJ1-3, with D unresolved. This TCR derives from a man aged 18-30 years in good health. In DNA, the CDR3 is TGTGCCAGCAGCTCAGGTGTTTTCACTACGATCTCTGGAAACACCATATATTTT. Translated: CASSSGVFTTISGNTIYF. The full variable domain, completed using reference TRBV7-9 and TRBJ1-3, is DTGVSQNPRHKITKRGQNVTFRCDPISEHNRLYWYRQTLGQGPEFLTYFQNEAQLEKSRLLSDRFSAERPKGSFSTLEIQRTEQGDSAMYLCASSSGVFTTISGNTIYFGEGSWLTVV.